These T cell receptor beta chains were read from a single sample in a study of human CD4 T cells and Enterobacteriaceae. Profiling relied on immunoSEQ multiplex PCR, and the TCRdb table lists in-frame clones only, not all of them. The table includes about 25,000 clones, 70% to 90% detected once. Sequences were obtained from memory CD4+ T cells from blood. These TCRs come from a human donor in good health. The CDR3 runs from the conserved cysteine through the conserved F or W. D genes are given only for firm matches. The size field is filled for only some rows; it gives once, few, many or a size class.

j_call,d_call,clone_size,v_call,cdr3_nt,cdr3_aa
TRBJ2-7,-,-,TRBV9,TGTGCCAGCAGCGTAGGGGCGGGACCCCACGAGCAGTACTTC,CASSVGAGPHEQYF
TRBJ2-3,TRBD1,-,TRBV18,TGTGCCAGCTCATCCAGACAGGGGTACACAGATACGCAGTATTTT,CASSSRQGYTDTQYF
TRBJ1-2,-,-,TRBV19,TGTGCCAGTGATAACCGGGACGGATACTATGGCTACACCTTC,CASDNRDGYYGYTF
TRBJ1-2,TRBD1,-,TRBV6-1,TGTGCCAGCAACAGGGACAGGGGATATGGCTACACCTTC,CASNRDRGYGYTF
TRBJ2-7,-,-,TRBV11-2,TGTGCCAGCAGCTTAGAAGACGGGACTGGCGAGCAGTACTTC,CASSLEDGTGEQYF
TRBJ1-6,TRBD1,-,TRBV6-6,TGTGCCATCGGGACAGGGGATGGGAAACCCCTCCACTTT,CAIGTGDGKPLHF
TRBJ2-1,TRBD2,-,TRBV7-3,TGTGCCAGCAGCTTAACCGGAGGGACTAGCGGGGAGCGTGAGCAGTTCTTC,CASSLTGGTSGEREQFF
TRBJ2-7,TRBD1,-,TRBV6-6,TGTGCCAGCAGTTCCCTGGGACAGGCTGCTGCCGGTCCGTACTTC,CASSSLGQAAAGPYF
TRBJ2-5,TRBD2,once,TRBV6-5,TGTGCCAGCAGTTTCCCGACTAGCGGGGGAGGAGAGACCCAGTACTTC,CASSFPTSGGGETQYF
TRBJ2-3,-,-,TRBV27,TGTGCCAGCAGTTTATGGTTAAGCGTCGGCACAGATACGCAGTATTTT,CASSLWLSVGTDTQYF
TRBJ1-5,-,-,TRBV12-5,TGTGCTAGTGGTCGGGGCCGTAATCAGCCCCAGCATTTT,CASGRGRNQPQHF
TRBJ2-5,TRBD1,few,TRBV5-4,TGTGCCAGCAGCCTTGACAGGGGCTATCGAAATGAGGAGACCCAGTACTTC,CASSLDRGYRNEETQYF
TRBJ2-2,TRBD2,-,TRBV27,TGTGCCAGCAGTTTATTGTCGGCGGGAGGCGGGGAGCTGTTTTTT,CASSLLSAGGGELFF
TRBJ1-2,-,once,TRBV18,TGTGCCAGCTCACCACCGGAAGGCGCCGAATACTATGGCTACACCTTC,CASSPPEGAEYYGYTF
TRBJ2-7,TRBD1,once,TRBV5-1,TGCGCCAGCAGCTTGGAGACAGGGGACACCTACGAGCAGTACTTC,CASSLETGDTYEQYF
TRBJ1-6,TRBD1,-,TRBV11-2,TGTGCCAGCAGCCGCTGGGACAGCCGCGATTCACCCCTCCACTTT,CASSRWDSRDSPLHF
TRBJ1-5,-,medium-sized,TRBV5-5,TGTGCCATCACACTACAGGGTGGGGGACAGCCCCAGCATTTT,CAITLQGGGQPQHF
TRBJ1-4,-,-,TRBV5-1,TGCGCCAGCAGCGAAGGACACGGTAATGAAAAACTGTTTTTT,CASSEGHGNEKLFF
TRBJ2-2,TRBD2,-,TRBV4-2,TGTGCCAGCAGCCGGCACGGGACTAGCGGAGAAAGGTACGGGGAGCTGTTTTTT,CASSRHGTSGERYGELFF
TRBJ1-5,-,medium-sized,TRBV19,TGTGCCAGTAGTTCCGCGAACTTCCGAAACAATCAGCCCCAGCATTTT,CASSSANFRNNQPQHF
TRBJ2-5,-,-,TRBV5-1,TGCGCCAGCAGCCCTGGTTCCGGGGGAAGGCAAGAGACCCAGTACTTC,CASSPGSGGRQETQYF
TRBJ2-7,TRBD2,-,TRBV4-2,TGTGCCAGCAGCCAAGATAGGAGGGCGGGAGGTCGTGAGTCCTACGAGCAGTACTTC,CASSQDRRAGGRESYEQYF
TRBJ2-5,-,-,TRBV29-1,TGCAGCGTTGTGGTTAGCGGTGAGACCCAGTACTTC,CSVVVSGETQYF
TRBJ2-1,-,-,TRBV11-2,TGTGCCAGCAGCTTCTCACAGGACTCCTACAATGAGCAGTTCTTC,CASSFSQDSYNEQFF
TRBJ1-5,-,-,TRBV6-6,TGTGCCAGTCAGCAGGGTCGAGGTCAGCCCCAGCATTTT,CASQQGRGQPQHF
TRBJ1-5,TRBD1,-,TRBV28,TGTGCCAGCAAAAGGGGGGACAGGCTCCAACTGGCCCAGCATTTT,CASKRGDRLQLAQHF
TRBJ2-3,TRBD2,once,TRBV14,TGTGCCAGCAGCTCACTAGCGGGACTCACAGATACGCAGTATTTT,CASSSLAGLTDTQYF
TRBJ2-7,-,-,TRBV6-5,TGTGCCAGCAGTTACTCGAATCCGACCAGGGGCGAGCAGTACTTC,CASSYSNPTRGEQYF
TRBJ1-1,-,medium-sized,TRBV10-1,TGCGCCAGCAGTGAGTCGATTGCGACCGGTGGAACTGAAGCTTTCTTT,CASSESIATGGTEAFF
TRBJ2-1,TRBD2,-,TRBV19,TGTGCCAGTAGTATTCGTTTTACACTAGCGGGCGGACTCCAGAATGAGCAGTTCTTC,CASSIRFTLAGGLQNEQFF
TRBJ1-6,-,-,TRBV6-1,TGTGCCAGCAGTGAAGTTAAGAGGTTGAATTCACCCCTCCACTTT,CASSEVKRLNSPLHF
TRBJ1-5,-,-,TRBV7-2,TGTGCCAGCAGCACGGACGGGGGCAATCAGCCCCAGCATTTT,CASSTDGGNQPQHF
TRBJ2-7,-,-,TRBV27,TGTGCCAGCAAAGACGGGAGCCGGAGAAACGAGCAGTACTTC,CASKDGSRRNEQYF
TRBJ2-3,-,-,TRBV10-2,TGCGCCAGCATCGAAGACGGGGGCAAGCAGTATTTT,CASIEDGGKQYF
TRBJ2-7,-,once,TRBV2,TGTGCCAGCAGTGCAAACTGGGGATCCTACGAGCAGTACTTC,CASSANWGSYEQYF
TRBJ2-5,TRBD2,once,TRBV28,TGTGCCAGCAGTTTATCCGGACTAGCGGGAGAGGGAGAGACCCAGTACTTC,CASSLSGLAGEGETQYF
TRBJ1-1,-,few,TRBV2,TGTGCCAGCAGTGTGGAGACAAACACTGAAGCTTTCTTT,CASSVETNTEAFF